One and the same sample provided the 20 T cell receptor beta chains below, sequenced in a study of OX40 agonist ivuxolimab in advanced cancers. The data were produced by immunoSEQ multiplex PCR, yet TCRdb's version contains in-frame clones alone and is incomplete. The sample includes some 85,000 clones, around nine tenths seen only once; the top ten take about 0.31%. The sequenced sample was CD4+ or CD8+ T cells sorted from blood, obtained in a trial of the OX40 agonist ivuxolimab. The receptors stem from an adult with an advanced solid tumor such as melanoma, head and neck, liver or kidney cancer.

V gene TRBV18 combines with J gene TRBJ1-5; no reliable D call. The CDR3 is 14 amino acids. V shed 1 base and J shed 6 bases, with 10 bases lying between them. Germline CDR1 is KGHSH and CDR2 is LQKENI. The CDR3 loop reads CASSPQESAQPQHF. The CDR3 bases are TGTGCCAGCTCACCACAGGAATCGGCTCAGCCCCAGCATTTT.

The CDR3 DNA follows: TGCAGCGTACGGGCCCGGGACAGAATTGGCACTGAAGCTTTCTTT. It translates to CSVRARDRIGTEAFF. This rearrangement joins TRBV29-1 to TRBJ1-1, with TRBD1 matching 7 bases. After removal of 6 bases from V and 4 bases from J, the junction contained 14 bases not matched to a gene. CDR3 length: 15 amino acids. Germline CDR1 and CDR2: SQVTM and ANQGSEA.

The CDR3: CASSWGQGDTQYF. The CDR3, as DNA: TGCGCCAGCAGCTGGGGGCAGGGAGATACGCAGTATTTT. The chain employs TRBV5-1 and TRBJ2-3, with a possible D match to TRBD1 (6 bases). The germline CDR1 and CDR2 sequences are SGHRS and YFSETQ. CDR3 size: 13 residues. V was trimmed by 3 bases and J by 5 bases, leaving 10 bases between them.

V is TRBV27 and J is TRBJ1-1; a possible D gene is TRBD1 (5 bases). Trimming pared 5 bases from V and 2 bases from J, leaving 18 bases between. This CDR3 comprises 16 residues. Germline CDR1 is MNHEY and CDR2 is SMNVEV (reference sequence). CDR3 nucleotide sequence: TGTGCCAGCAGTCCGTGGTCCATAGGGGTTAACACTGAAGCTTTCTTT. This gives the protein CASSPWSIGVNTEAFF.

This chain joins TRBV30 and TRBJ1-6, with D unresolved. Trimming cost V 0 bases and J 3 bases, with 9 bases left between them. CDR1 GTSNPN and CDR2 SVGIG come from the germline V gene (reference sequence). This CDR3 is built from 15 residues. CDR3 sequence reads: CAWSVPTNYNSPLHF. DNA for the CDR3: TGTGCCTGGAGTGTCCCCACAAACTATAATTCACCCCTCCACTTT.

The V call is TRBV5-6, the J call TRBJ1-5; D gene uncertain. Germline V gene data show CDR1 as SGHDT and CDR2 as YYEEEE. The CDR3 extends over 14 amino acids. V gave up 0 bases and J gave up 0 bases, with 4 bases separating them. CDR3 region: CASSLAGSNQPQHF. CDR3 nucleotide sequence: TGTGCCAGCAGCTTGGCCGGTAGCAATCAGCCCCAGCATTTT. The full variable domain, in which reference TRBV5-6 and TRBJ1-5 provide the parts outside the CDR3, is DAGVTQSPTHLIKTRGQQVTLRCSPKSGHDTVSWYQQALGQGPQFIFQYYEEEERQRGNFPDRFSGHQFPNYSSELNVNALLLGDSALYLCASSLAGSNQPQHFGDGTRLSIL.

The CDR3 sequence is CASSSPSGETQYF. The CDR3, as DNA: TGCGCCAGCAGCTCTCCCTCGGGCGAGACCCAGTACTTC. The rearrangement uses TRBV5-1 and TRBJ2-5, with D unresolved. CDR3 length equals 13 residues. Germline V gene data show CDR1 as SGHRS and CDR2 as YFSETQ. Trimming pared 3 bases from V and 5 bases from J, leaving 11 bases between.

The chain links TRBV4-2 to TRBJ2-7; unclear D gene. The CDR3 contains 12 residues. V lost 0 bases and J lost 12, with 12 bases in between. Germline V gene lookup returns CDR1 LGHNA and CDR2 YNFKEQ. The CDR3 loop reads CASSQDSWVVYF. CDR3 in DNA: TGTGCCAGCAGCCAAGATTCATGGGTGGTGTACTTC.

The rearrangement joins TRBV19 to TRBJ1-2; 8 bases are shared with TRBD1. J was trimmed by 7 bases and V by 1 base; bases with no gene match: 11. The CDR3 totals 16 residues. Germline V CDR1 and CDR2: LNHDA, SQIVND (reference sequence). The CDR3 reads CASSIAQTGDFGGYTF. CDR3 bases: TGTGCCAGTAGTATAGCCCAGACAGGGGATTTTGGTGGCTACACCTTC.

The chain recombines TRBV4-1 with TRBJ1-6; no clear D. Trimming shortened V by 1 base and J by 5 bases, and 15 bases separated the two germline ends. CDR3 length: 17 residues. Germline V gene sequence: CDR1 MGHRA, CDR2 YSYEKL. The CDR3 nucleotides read TGCGCCAGCAGCCAAGGACCAATGGGGAACCATAATTCACCCCTCCACTTT. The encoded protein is CASSQGPMGNHNSPLHF.

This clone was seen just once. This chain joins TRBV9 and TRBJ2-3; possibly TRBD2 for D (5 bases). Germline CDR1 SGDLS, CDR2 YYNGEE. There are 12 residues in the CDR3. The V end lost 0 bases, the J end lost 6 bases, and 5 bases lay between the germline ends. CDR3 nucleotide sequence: TGTGCCAGCAGCGTAGGGGAGGATACGCAGTATTTT. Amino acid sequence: CASSVGEDTQYF.

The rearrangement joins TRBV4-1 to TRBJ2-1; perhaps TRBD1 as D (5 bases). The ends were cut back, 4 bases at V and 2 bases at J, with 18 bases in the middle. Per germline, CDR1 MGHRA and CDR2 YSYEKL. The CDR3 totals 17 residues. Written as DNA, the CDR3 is TGCGCCAGCAGCCTGTTACCGGACAACAATCCCTACAATGAGCAGTTCTTC. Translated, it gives CASSLLPDNNPYNEQFF.

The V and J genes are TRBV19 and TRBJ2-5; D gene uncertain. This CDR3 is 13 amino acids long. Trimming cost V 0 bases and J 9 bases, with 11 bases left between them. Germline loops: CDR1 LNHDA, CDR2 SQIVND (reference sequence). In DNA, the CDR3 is TGTGCCAGTAGTATAGAGGCGTCTAGGGCCCAGTACTTC. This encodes CASSIEASRAQYF.

In DNA, the CDR3 is TGCGCCAGCAGCTTGGGTGGTCTTAACACAGATACGCAGTATTTT. It yields the protein CASSLGGLNTDTQYF. The chain combines TRBV5-1 with TRBJ2-3; D not resolved. Deletions cut 0 bases from V and 2 bases from J, with 10 bases between. Looked up from germline, CDR1 is SGHRS and CDR2 is YFSETQ. The CDR3 runs to 15 residues. The full variable domain, completed using reference TRBV5-1 and TRBJ2-3, is KAGVTQTPRYLIKTRGQQVTLSCSPISGHRSVSWYQQTPGQGLQFLFEYFSETQRNKGNFPGRFSGRQFSNSRSEMNVSTLELGDSALYLCASSLGGLNTDTQYFGPGTRLTVL.

CDR3 protein: CASRLRENTEAFF. The DNA of the CDR3 is TGTGCCAGCAGGTTACGCGAGAACACTGAAGCTTTCTTT. The chain combines TRBV7-2 with TRBJ1-1; unclear D gene. With 6 bases removed from V and 1 base from J, the gap between germline ends came to 9 bases. Germline loops: CDR1 SGHTA, CDR2 FQGNSA. This CDR3 is 13 amino acids long.

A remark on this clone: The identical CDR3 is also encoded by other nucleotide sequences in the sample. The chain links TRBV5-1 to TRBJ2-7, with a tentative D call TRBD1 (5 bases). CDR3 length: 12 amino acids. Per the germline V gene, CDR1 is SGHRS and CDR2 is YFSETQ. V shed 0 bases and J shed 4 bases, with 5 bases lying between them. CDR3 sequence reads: CASSLEGYEQYF. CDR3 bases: TGCGCCAGCAGCTTGGAGGGGTACGAGCAGTACTTC.

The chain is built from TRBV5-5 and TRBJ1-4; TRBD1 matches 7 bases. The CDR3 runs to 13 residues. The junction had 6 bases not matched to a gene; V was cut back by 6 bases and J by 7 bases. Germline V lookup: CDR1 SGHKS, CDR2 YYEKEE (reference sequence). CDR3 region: CASIPQGSEKLFF. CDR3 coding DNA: TGTGCCAGCATACCACAGGGGAGTGAAAAACTGTTTTTT.

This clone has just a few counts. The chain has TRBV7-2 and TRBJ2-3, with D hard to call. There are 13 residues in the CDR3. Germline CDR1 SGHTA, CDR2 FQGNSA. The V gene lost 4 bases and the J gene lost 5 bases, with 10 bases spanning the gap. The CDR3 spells CASSSRKLDTQYF. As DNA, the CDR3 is TGTGCCAGCAGCTCTCGAAAGCTAGATACGCAGTATTTT. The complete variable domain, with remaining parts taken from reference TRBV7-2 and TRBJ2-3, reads GAGVSQSPSNKVTEKGKDVELRCDPISGHTALYWYRQSLGQGLEFLIYFQGNSAPDKSGLPSDRFSAERTGGSVSTLTIQRTQQEDSAVYLCASSSRKLDTQYFGPGTRLTVL.

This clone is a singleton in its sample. The CDR3 DNA reads TGTGCCAGCAGCCAAGGGCGGGGGGGCCAAGAGACCCAGTACTTC. Residues: CASSQGRGGQETQYF. This chain links TRBV4-2 with TRBJ2-5, with TRBD2 matching over 9 bases. CDR3 length: 15 amino acids. Germline V CDR1 and CDR2: LGHNA, YNFKEQ. The V and J ends lost 1 base and 1 base, in that order; junction bases with no gene match: 1.

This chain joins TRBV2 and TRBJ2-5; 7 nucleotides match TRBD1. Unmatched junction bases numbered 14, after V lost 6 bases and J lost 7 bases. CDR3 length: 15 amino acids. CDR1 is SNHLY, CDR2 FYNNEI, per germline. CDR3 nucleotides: TGTGCCAGCAGCTCGCAGGGGGACGTAATCTTGACCCAGTACTTC. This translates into CASSSQGDVILTQYF.